These T cell receptor beta chains were read from a single sample in a study of cytomegalovirus exposure and HLA in healthy donors. Data came from immunoSEQ multiplex PCR; TCRdb stores just in-frame clones and leaves some out. The sample includes 220,000 or so clones, around nine tenths of them seen just once. Source material: PBMCs. The receptors derive from a woman younger than 35 in good health and CMV-seronegative. CDR3s include the opening cysteine and the closing phenylalanine or tryptophan. D genes are given only for firm matches. The size entry is marked missing in some rows and otherwise reads once, few, many or a size class.

d_call | clone_size | j_call | v_call | cdr3_nt | cdr3_aa
TRBD2 | once | TRBJ2-1 | TRBV29-1 | TGCAGCGCTGTAGGGACTAGCGGGAGTATTCGTGAGCAGTTCTTC | CSAVGTSGSIREQFF
TRBD1 | few | TRBJ2-2 | TRBV11-2 | TGTGCCAGCGCCGACAGGGCCGGGGAGCTGTTTTTT | CASADRAGELFF
NA | NA | TRBJ1-5 | TRBV6-5 | TGTGCCAGCAGCCCCGCCGGGGGGATCAATCAGCCCCAGCATTTT | CASSPAGGINQPQHF
NA | NA | TRBJ2-7 | TRBV6-1 | TGTGCCAGCAGTGAAGCTCTCCGGCAGTACTTC | CASSEALRQYF
TRBD2 | NA | TRBJ2-1 | TRBV5-1 | TGCGCCAGCAGCTTGTACAAACTAGCGATCGGGTCCTACAATGAGCAGTTCTTC | CASSLYKLAIGSYNEQFF
TRBD1 | NA | TRBJ1-1 | TRBV30 | TGTGCCTGGACCAGGGGGGAGCTGGGACGGCCTGAAGCTTTCTTT | CAWTRGELGRPEAFF
TRBD1 | NA | TRBJ1-1 | TRBV7-9 | TGTGCCAGCGACTTGACAGGGAGGAACACTGAAGCTTTCTTT | CASDLTGRNTEAFF
NA | NA | TRBJ2-7 | TRBV5-1 | TGCGCCAGCAGCTTGGGGACAACCTACGAGCAGTACTTC | CASSLGTTYEQYF
TRBD2 | NA | TRBJ2-1 | TRBV7-2 | TGTGCCAGCAGCTTAGGAGCGGGGTCCTACAATGAGCAGTTCTTC | CASSLGAGSYNEQFF
NA | few | TRBJ2-7 | TRBV4-2 | TGTGCCAGCAGCCAGACCGGGGGATACGAGCAGTACTTC | CASSQTGGYEQYF
NA | NA | TRBJ2-7 | TRBV30 | TGTGCCTGGAGTTCCTCCGGGACATACTCCTACGAGCAGTACTTC | CAWSSSGTYSYEQYF
NA | NA | TRBJ2-1 | TRBV9 | TGTGCCAGCAGCGTAGTTCAGGGAATCCGGAATGAGCAGTTCTTC | CASSVVQGIRNEQFF
NA | NA | TRBJ1-4 | TRBV9 | TGTGCCAGCAGCGTAAGGCAGGGGAGTGAAAAACTGTTTTTT | CASSVRQGSEKLFF
TRBD1 | NA | TRBJ2-7 | TRBV9 | TGTGCCAGCAGCGTAGACCCAGGGGGCCACGAGCAGTACTTC | CASSVDPGGHEQYF
NA | NA | TRBJ2-1 | TRBV10-1 | TGCGCCAGCAGTGAGGACCACAGGGTGTCCTACAATGAGCAGTTCTTC | CASSEDHRVSYNEQFF
NA | NA | TRBJ2-2 | TRBV6-1 | TGTGCCAGCTCCCTAGTCGCTACCGGGGAGCTGTTTTTT | CASSLVATGELFF
NA | few | TRBJ1-2 | TRBV6-1 | TGTGCCAGCATCAGGGAACCTAACTATGGCTACACCTTC | CASIREPNYGYTF
TRBD1 | once | TRBJ1-5 | TRBV18 | TGTGCCAGCTCACCAGACAGGGGATTCAGTCAGCCCCAGCATTTT | CASSPDRGFSQPQHF
NA | NA | TRBJ1-2 | TRBV7-6 | TGTGCCAGCAGCTCCAGGGTGTACGGTGGCTACACCTTC | CASSSRVYGGYTF
TRBD1 | NA | TRBJ1-2 | TRBV19 | TGTGCCAGTAGTTTCAGACAGGGGGTCGGCTACACCTTC | CASSFRQGVGYTF
NA | many | TRBJ2-2 | TRBV5-1 | TGCGCCAGCAGCTCACCCCAACTAGGCACCGGGGAGCTGTTTTTT | CASSSPQLGTGELFF
NA | NA | TRBJ1-1 | TRBV30 | TGTGCCTGGAGTGCGGTAGTGAACACTGAAGCTTTCTTT | CAWSAVVNTEAFF
TRBD1 | NA | TRBJ1-2 | TRBV27 | TGTGCCAGCAGCCACACCGGGACAGGGGTTAGGGTCTATGGCTACACCTTC | CASSHTGTGVRVYGYTF